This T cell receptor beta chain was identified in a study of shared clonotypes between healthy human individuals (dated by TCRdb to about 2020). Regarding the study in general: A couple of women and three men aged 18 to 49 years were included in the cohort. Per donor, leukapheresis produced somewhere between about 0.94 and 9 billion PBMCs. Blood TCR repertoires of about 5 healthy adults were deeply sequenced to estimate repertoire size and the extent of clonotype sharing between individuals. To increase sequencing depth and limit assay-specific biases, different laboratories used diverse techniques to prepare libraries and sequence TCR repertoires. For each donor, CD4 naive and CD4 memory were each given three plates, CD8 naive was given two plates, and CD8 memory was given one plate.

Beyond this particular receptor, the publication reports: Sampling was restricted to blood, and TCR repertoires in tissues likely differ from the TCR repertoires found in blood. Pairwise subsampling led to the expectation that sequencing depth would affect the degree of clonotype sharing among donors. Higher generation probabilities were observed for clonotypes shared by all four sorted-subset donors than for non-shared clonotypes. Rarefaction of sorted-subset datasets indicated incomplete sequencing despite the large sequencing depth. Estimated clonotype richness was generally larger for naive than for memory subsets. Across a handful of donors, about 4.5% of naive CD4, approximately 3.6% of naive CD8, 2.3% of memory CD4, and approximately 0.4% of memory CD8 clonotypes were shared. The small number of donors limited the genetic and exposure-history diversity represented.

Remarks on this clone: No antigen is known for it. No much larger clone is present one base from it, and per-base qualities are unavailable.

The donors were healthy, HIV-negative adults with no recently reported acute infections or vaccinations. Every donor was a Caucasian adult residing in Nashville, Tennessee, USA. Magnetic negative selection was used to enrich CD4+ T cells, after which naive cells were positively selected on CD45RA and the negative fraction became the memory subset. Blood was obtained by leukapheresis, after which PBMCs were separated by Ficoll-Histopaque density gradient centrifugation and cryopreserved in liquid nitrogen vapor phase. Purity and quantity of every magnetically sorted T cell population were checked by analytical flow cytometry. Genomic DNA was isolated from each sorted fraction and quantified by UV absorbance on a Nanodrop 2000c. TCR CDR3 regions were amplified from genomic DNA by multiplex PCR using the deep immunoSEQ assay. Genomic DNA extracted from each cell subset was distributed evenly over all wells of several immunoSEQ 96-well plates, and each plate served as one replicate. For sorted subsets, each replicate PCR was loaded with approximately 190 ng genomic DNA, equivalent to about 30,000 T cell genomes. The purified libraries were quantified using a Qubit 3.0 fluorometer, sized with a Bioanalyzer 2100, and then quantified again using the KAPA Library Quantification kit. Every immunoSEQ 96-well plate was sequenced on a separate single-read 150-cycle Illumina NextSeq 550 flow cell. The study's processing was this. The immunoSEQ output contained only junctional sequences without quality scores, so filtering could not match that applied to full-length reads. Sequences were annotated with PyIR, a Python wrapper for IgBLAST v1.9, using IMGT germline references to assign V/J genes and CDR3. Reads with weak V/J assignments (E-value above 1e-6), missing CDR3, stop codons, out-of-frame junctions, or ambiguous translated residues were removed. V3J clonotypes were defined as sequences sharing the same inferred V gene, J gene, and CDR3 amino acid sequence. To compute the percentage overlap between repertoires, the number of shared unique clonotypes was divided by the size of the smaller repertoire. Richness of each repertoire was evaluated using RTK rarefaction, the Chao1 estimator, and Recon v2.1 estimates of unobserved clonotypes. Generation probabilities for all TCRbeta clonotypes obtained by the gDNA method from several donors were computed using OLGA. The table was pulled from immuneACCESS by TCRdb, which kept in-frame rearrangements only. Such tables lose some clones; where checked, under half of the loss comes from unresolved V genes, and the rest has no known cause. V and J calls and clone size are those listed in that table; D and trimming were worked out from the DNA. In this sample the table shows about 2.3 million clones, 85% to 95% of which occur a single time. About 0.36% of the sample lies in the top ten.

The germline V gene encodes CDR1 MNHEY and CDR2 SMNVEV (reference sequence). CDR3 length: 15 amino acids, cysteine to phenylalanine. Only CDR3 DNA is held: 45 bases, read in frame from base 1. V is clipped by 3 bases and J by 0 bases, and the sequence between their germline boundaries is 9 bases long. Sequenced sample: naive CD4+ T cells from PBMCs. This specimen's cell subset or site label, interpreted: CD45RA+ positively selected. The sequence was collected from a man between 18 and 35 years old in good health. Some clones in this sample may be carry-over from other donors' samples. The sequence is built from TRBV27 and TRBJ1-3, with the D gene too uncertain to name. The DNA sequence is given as TGTGCCAGCAGTTTGTCTGGGTTCTCTGGAAACACCATATATTTT. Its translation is CASSLSGFSGNTIYF.